These T cell receptor beta chains were read from a single sample in a study of blood T cells in healthy people across ages. TCRdb processed the 5' RACE reads anew with MiXCR; each CDR3 protein has one entry. The table has 380,000 or so distinct CDR3 sequences, about 55% seen once; the top ten hold about 54%. Material: blood. Source of these receptors: a man between 60 and 75 years old in good health. CDR3s include the opening cysteine and the closing phenylalanine or tryptophan. The D gene is left open where the match is weak. Not all rows give a size; the values are once, few, many and, for expanded clones, a class.

TRBJ2-3 | many | TRBV15 | NA | TGTGCCACCAGCAGAGAAAGGAGACTCGGAGATGCGCAGTATTTT | CATSRERRLGDAQYF
TRBJ1-1 | NA | TRBV6-5 | NA | TGTGCCAGCAGTAAGAGAGTGAACACTGAAGCTTTCTTT | CASSKRVNTEAFF
TRBJ2-7 | NA | TRBV5-1 | TRBD2 | TGCGCCAGCAGCTCGGGGACTAGCGGAACCTACGAGCAGTACTTC | CASSSGTSGTYEQYF
TRBJ2-1 | NA | TRBV4-1 | TRBD2 | TGCGCCAGCAGCCAAGAAGCTGCACTAGCGGGGGTGGGAAATGAGCAGTTCTTC | CASSQEAALAGVGNEQFF
TRBJ2-1 | NA | TRBV5-1 | NA | TGCGCCAGCAGACAGGCGGGGAGTAGGAGCTCCTACAATGAGCAGTTCTTC | CASRQAGSRSSYNEQFF
TRBJ2-6 | NA | TRBV20-1 | TRBD2 | TGCAGTGTGGGGACTAGCGGGAGTCCTGGGGCCAACGTCCTGACTTTC | CSVGTSGSPGANVLTF
TRBJ2-1 | few | TRBV4-2 | TRBD2 | TGTGCCAGCCAAGCAGCGGGGATCAACAATGAGCAGTTCTTC | CASQAAGINNEQFF
TRBJ2-7 | NA | TRBV20-1 | TRBD2 | TGCATTGCTAGTCTCCAGCGGGGGGACTACGAGCAGTACTTC | CIASLQRGDYEQYF
TRBJ2-4 | NA | TRBV6-2/TRBV6-3 | NA | TGTGCCAGCAGTCAATTAGGGGGGAGGGGAGCCAAAAACATTCAGTACTTC | CASSQLGGRGAKNIQYF
TRBJ2-4 | few | TRBV5-1 | NA | TGCGCCAGCAGCTCAGACCGTGCAAGAGCCAAAAACATTCAGTACTTC | CASSSDRARAKNIQYF
TRBJ2-1 | NA | TRBV7-9 | TRBD2 | TGTGCCAGCAGCTTAGGGACTAGCGGGATTGGCCCCAATGAGCAGTTCTTC | CASSLGTSGIGPNEQFF
TRBJ2-1 | few | TRBV11-1 | NA | TGTGCCAGCGGATCTAACAGGGTCGGGCATGAGCAGTTCTTC | CASGSNRVGHEQFF
TRBJ2-7 | NA | TRBV10-3 | NA | TGTGCCATCAGTGAGGACTCCTACGGGCAGTACTTC | CAISEDSYGQYF
TRBJ2-5 | NA | TRBV4-2 | NA | TGTGCCAGCAGCCAAGATGGGGTAGGGACCCAGTACTTC | CASSQDGVGTQYF
TRBJ2-1 | few | TRBV6-2/TRBV6-3 | NA | TGTGCCAGCAGTTTCCACCTCCGGGACTTCTCCTACAATGAGCAGTTCTTC | CASSFHLRDFSYNEQFF
TRBJ2-1 | NA | TRBV7-9 | NA | TGTGCCAGCAGCGGATCCCGGGGTGGGAATGAGCAGTTCTTC | CASSGSRGGNEQFF
TRBJ2-7 | NA | TRBV7-2 | NA | TGTGCCAGCAGCCCCAGACGAGACAGCGGCGAGCAGTACTTC | CASSPRRDSGEQYF
TRBJ2-4 | NA | TRBV12-3/TRBV12-4 | TRBD2 | TGTGCCAGCAGTTTCGGAAGGGGACTAGCGGAAAACATTCAGTACTTC | CASSFGRGLAENIQYF
TRBJ2-5 | NA | TRBV5-1 | NA | TGCGCCAGCACGGACTCGGGAAGATGGGAGACCCAGTACTTC | CASTDSGRWETQYF
TRBJ1-1 | NA | TRBV30 | NA | TGTGCCTGGAGACTTCATCGTCCAGGGTCCACTGAAGCTTTCTTT | CAWRLHRPGSTEAFF
TRBJ1-2 | NA | TRBV6-5 | NA | TGTGCCAGCAGGAGCACAGGGAATTCCTATGGCTACACCTTC | CASRSTGNSYGYTF
TRBJ1-1 | NA | TRBV5-6 | TRBD1 | TGTGCCAGCAGCCGCAGGGGGCGGCACACTGAAGCTTTCTTT | CASSRRGRHTEAFF
TRBJ2-3 | NA | TRBV10-2 | NA | TGCGCCAGCAGTGAGCCAATCAACAGTGCAAATGCAGATACGCAGTATTTT | CASSEPINSANADTQYF
TRBJ2-5 | NA | TRBV5-1 | TRBD2 | TGCGCCAGCAGCTTGGTGGGCGGGGGGTCTCAAGAGACCCAGTACTTC | CASSLVGGGSQETQYF
TRBJ2-3 | NA | TRBV28 | NA | TGTGCCAGCAGTCAAAGGTTGGTAGCAGATACGCAGTATTTT | CASSQRLVADTQYF
TRBJ2-3 | NA | TRBV20-1 | TRBD2 | TGCAGTGCTAGAGTTGATAGCGGGAGATCGGATACGCAGTATTTT | CSARVDSGRSDTQYF
TRBJ2-6 | NA | TRBV30 | TRBD1 | TGTGCCTGGCAGAAACAGGGGGCGTCGAGCGGGGCCAACGTCCTGACTTTC | CAWQKQGASSGANVLTF
TRBJ2-4 | NA | TRBV28 | TRBD2 | TGTGCCAGCAGTCCGTCTAGCGGGAGGGCCGGGAACATTCAGTACTTC | CASSPSSGRAGNIQYF
TRBJ1-1 | NA | TRBV7-2 | NA | TGTGCCAGCAGCCAAATTGTTAGAAGGACTGAAGCTTTCTTT | CASSQIVRRTEAFF
TRBJ1-2 | few | TRBV29-1 | TRBD1 | TGCAGCGTCCGAGGTACAGGGGGTGATACTAACTATGGCTACACCTTC | CSVRGTGGDTNYGYTF
TRBJ2-3 | once | TRBV12-5 | NA | TGTGCTAGTGGTTTTTCCGATACGCAGTATTTT | CASGFSDTQYF
TRBJ2-6 | NA | TRBV20-1 | TRBD1 | TGCAGTGCTAGCCCCACAGGGGGTGGGGCCAACGTCCTGACTTTC | CSASPTGGGANVLTF
TRBJ2-5 | few | TRBV7-2 | NA | TGTGCCAGCAGCCCGGCGAGTAAGACCCAGTACTTC | CASSPASKTQYF
TRBJ2-3 | NA | TRBV5-1 | TRBD2 | TGCGCCAGCAGCCTAAGAGCGGGAGGTTTCACGGGAGATACGCAGTATTTT | CASSLRAGGFTGDTQYF
TRBJ2-5 | once | TRBV27 | TRBD2 | TGTGCCAGCAGTTTTAGCGGGAGGTACCAAGAGACCCAGTACTTC | CASSFSGRYQETQYF
TRBJ2-3 | NA | TRBV11-1 | TRBD2 | TGTGCCAGCAGCTTAGGCCGTCTAGCGGCTGATACGCAGTATTTT | CASSLGRLAADTQYF
TRBJ1-2 | NA | TRBV20-1 | NA | TGCAGTGCCACCCGGGCAGAAGGTCCCTATGGCTACACCTTC | CSATRAEGPYGYTF
TRBJ2-5 | NA | TRBV2 | NA | TGTGCCAGCCTTAGAAATCGTGGGGGAGAGACCCAGTACTTC | CASLRNRGGETQYF
TRBJ2-1 | once | TRBV11-1 | NA | TGTGCCAGCAGCTTAGCGCAGGGCTATTACAATGAGCAGTTCTTC | CASSLAQGYYNEQFF
TRBJ1-6 | NA | TRBV4-2 | TRBD1 | TGTGCCAGCAGCCAAGAAGTAGGAACAGGGGTTGGGTCACCCCTCCACTTT | CASSQEVGTGVGSPLHF
TRBJ2-7 | NA | TRBV5-1 | TRBD2 | TGCGCCAGCAGCTCCGCGACTAGCGGCTACGAGCAGTACTTC | CASSSATSGYEQYF
TRBJ1-2 | NA | TRBV6-2/TRBV6-3 | TRBD1 | TGTGCCAGCAGGCCGGGACAGGGCTACTATGGCTACACCTTC | CASRPGQGYYGYTF
TRBJ1-2 | many | TRBV18 | NA | TGTGCCAGCTCACCGAACGGTGACTATGGCTACACCTTC | CASSPNGDYGYTF
TRBJ2-7 | few | TRBV20-1 | NA | TGCAGTGCGTATAGCTTTCCCCCTTACGAGCAGTACTTC | CSAYSFPPYEQYF